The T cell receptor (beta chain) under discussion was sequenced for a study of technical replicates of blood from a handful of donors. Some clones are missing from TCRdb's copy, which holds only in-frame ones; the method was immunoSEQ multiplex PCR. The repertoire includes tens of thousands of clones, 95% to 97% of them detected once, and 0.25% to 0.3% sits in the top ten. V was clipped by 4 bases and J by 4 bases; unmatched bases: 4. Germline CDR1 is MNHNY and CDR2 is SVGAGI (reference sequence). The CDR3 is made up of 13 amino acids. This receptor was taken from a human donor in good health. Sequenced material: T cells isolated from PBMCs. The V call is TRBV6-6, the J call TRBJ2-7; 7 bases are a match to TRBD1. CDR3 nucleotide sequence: TGTGCCAGCAGTTCGACAGGGAAATACGAGCAGTACTTC. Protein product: CASSSTGKYEQYF.